These 20 T cell receptor beta chains were all obtained from the same sample, sequenced in a study of T cell responses to AZD1222 COVID-19 vaccine. The method was immunoSEQ multiplex PCR; TCRdb's version includes in-frame clones alone and lacks a portion of them. This table has more than 75,000 clones, approximately 91% appearing once. The sample consisted of peripheral blood, taken 28 days after the second AZD1222 dose. The receptor source for this set is an adult who received the AZD1222 COVID-19 vaccine.

The CDR3 loop is CSASAASGRDNTQYF. CDR3 bases: TGCAGTGCTAGTGCAGCTAGCGGGAGAGATAATACGCAGTATTTT. The rearrangement joins TRBV20-1 to TRBJ2-3; 10 positions agree with TRBD2. In germline, CDR1 is DFQATT, CDR2 SNEGSKA (reference sequence). V was pared by 3 bases and J by 7 bases, with 10 bases of the junction left unmatched. The CDR3 is made up of 15 amino acids.

The J gene is TRBJ1-6, the V gene TRBV15; TRBD1 is a possible D gene (5 bases). Germline CDR1 and CDR2: LNHNV and YYDKDF (reference sequence). V was shortened by 3 bases and J by 8 bases, with 20 bases between the two germline ends. The CDR3 has 17 amino acids. Written as DNA, the CDR3 is TGTGCCACCAGCAGCCGAAGGGGTTCGGGGGTTGATTCACCCCTCCACTTT. The encoded protein is CATSSRRGSGVDSPLHF.

V is TRBV10-2 and J is TRBJ2-7, with 7 bases identical to TRBD2. This CDR3 comprises 13 residues. The V gene end was trimmed by 9 bases and the J gene end by 1 base; junction bases not matched to a gene: 6. Germline V gene data show CDR1 as WSHSY and CDR2 as SAAADI. In nucleotides, the CDR3 is TGCGCCAGGGGGGGGGAACATTCCTACGAGCAGTACTTC. Protein product: CARGGEHSYEQYF.

The V gene is TRBV2, the J gene TRBJ1-3; D possibly corresponds to TRBD1 (6 bases). CDR1 is SNHLY and CDR2 is FYNNEI in the germline V gene. V lost 6 bases to trimming and J lost 2 bases, with 14 bases between them. The CDR3 extends over 15 amino acids. CDR3: CASSPQGVTGNTIYF. The CDR3 nucleotides read TGTGCCAGCAGCCCACAGGGAGTAACTGGAAACACCATATATTTT.

V usage is TRBV3-1 (or the pseudogene TRBV3-2) and J usage is TRBJ1-1; D is ambiguous. Trimming shortened V by 2 bases and J by 1 base, and 11 bases separated the two germline ends. The CDR3 is 15 residues long. From germline, CDR1 is LGHDT and CDR2 YNNKEL (reference sequence). CDR3 nucleotide sequence: TGTGCCAGCAGCCAAACCTCCGGGCCGAACACTGAAGCTTTCTTT. This encodes CASSQTSGPNTEAFF.

The V gene is TRBV28, the J gene TRBJ1-5; no clear D gene. Germline V gene data show CDR1 as MDHEN and CDR2 as SYDVKM. V was shortened by 5 bases and J by 4 bases, with 12 bases between the two germline ends. The CDR3 covers 14 residues. The CDR3 protein is CASSLTLGNQPQHF. As DNA, the CDR3 is TGTGCCAGCAGTCTCACCCTAGGGAATCAGCCCCAGCATTTT.

V is TRBV19 and J is TRBJ2-1; a weak D match, TRBD2 (5 bases). Trimming cost V 5 bases and J 6 bases, with 14 bases left between them. CDR3 length: 14 residues. Germline V CDR1 and CDR2: LNHDA, SQIVND (reference sequence). Here the CDR3 reads CASSWRAHRNEQFF. In DNA form, the CDR3 reads TGTGCCAGTAGTTGGCGGGCCCATCGCAATGAGCAGTTCTTC.

The chain combines TRBV18 with TRBJ1-6; 7 positions agree with TRBD1. V was pared by 3 bases and J by 6 bases, with 8 bases of the junction left unmatched. Germline V gives CDR1 KGHSH, CDR2 LQKENI. The CDR3 loop spans 16 amino acids. The CDR3: CASSPNRGVGNSPLHF. The CDR3 DNA is TGTGCCAGCTCACCGAACAGGGGAGTAGGTAATTCACCCCTCCACTTT.

The rearrangement uses TRBV28 and TRBJ1-2; no clear D gene. The germline V and J ends were trimmed by 6 bases and 0 bases, with 5 bases remaining between them. Germline loops: CDR1 MDHEN, CDR2 SYDVKM. The CDR3 loop spans 12 amino acids. The CDR3 region is CASSDPNYGYTF. DNA of the CDR3: TGTGCCAGCAGCGACCCTAACTATGGCTACACCTTC.

The chain joins TRBV14 to TRBJ1-2, with TRBD1 matching 7 bases. The CDR3 loop spans 15 amino acids. Germline V CDR1 and CDR2: SGHDN, FVKESK. V gave up 4 bases and J gave up 6 bases; unmatched junction bases: 11. The CDR3 DNA reads as TGTGCCAGCAGCCGCCTAACAGGGGCCGCAGATGGCTACACCTTC. Its protein product is CASSRLTGAADGYTF.

The chain employs TRBV9 and TRBJ2-1; D is unclear. The V and J ends lost 1 base and 0 bases respectively, with 26 bases between them. CDR3 length: 21 amino acids. The V gene's germline CDR1 is SGDLS and CDR2 YYNGEE. CDR3 sequence reads: CASSVRSPRMGLPSSYNEQFF. In DNA, the CDR3 is TGTGCCAGCAGCGTAAGATCCCCTCGGATGGGCCTACCTTCCTCCTACAATGAGCAGTTCTTC.

The V and J genes are TRBV27 and TRBJ2-7, with D unresolved. The CDR3 runs 12 residues. CDR1 MNHEY and CDR2 SMNVEV come from the germline V gene (reference sequence). Trimming took 4 bases from V and 6 from J, leaving 10 bases between them. The CDR3 loop reads CASSSDVREQYF. In DNA, the CDR3 is TGTGCCAGCAGTTCCGATGTCCGCGAGCAGTACTTC.

The CDR3 spells CASSRGRGSYEQYF. The DNA for the CDR3 is TGTGCCAGCAGCCGGGGGCGCGGTTCCTACGAGCAGTACTTC. The V call is TRBV6-2 or TRBV6-3, the J call TRBJ2-7; D might be TRBD1 or TRBD2, each matching 6 bases. Germline assignment: CDR1 MNHEY and CDR2 SVGEGT. V lost 6 bases and J lost 1, with 13 bases in between. The CDR3 contains 14 residues.

CDR3 loop: CASSLRLDTEAFF. CDR3 in DNA: TGCGCCAGCAGCCTACGGTTGGACACTGAAGCTTTCTTT. This sequence joins TRBV10-1 and TRBJ1-1; D is unresolved. There are 13 residues in the CDR3. CDR1 is WNHNN and CDR2 is SYGVQD in the germline V gene (reference sequence). V was shortened by 6 bases and J by 3 bases, with 11 bases between the two germline ends.

The chain uses TRBV5-1 and TRBJ2-7; no clear D. With 4 bases removed from V and 7 bases from J, the gap between germline ends came to 18 bases. The germline CDR1 and CDR2 sequences are SGHRS and YFSETQ. The CDR3 loop spans 14 amino acids. CDR3 sequence reads: CASSPDVAQGEQYF. As DNA, the CDR3 is TGCGCCAGCAGCCCGGACGTGGCCCAAGGAGAGCAGTACTTC.

The V gene is TRBV6-6, the J gene TRBJ2-1; the D gene is possibly TRBD1 (5 bases). Germline V gives CDR1 MNHNY, CDR2 SVGAGI (reference sequence). The CDR3 contains 16 residues. Trimming left V 5 bases short and J 7 bases short, with 21 bases between. The CDR3 loop is CASSMVLVGRVNEQFF. In nucleotides, the CDR3 is TGTGCCAGCAGTATGGTCCTTGTGGGCAGGGTAAATGAGCAGTTCTTC.

The chain links TRBV7-9 to TRBJ1-4, with D perhaps matching TRBD1 (6 bases). Germline values: CDR1 SEHNR, CDR2 FQNEAQ (reference sequence). Trimming pared 1 base from V and 2 bases from J, leaving 14 bases between. The CDR3 length is 17 residues. The CDR3 nucleotides read TGTGCCAGCAGCTTAGGCCAAGCGGACAGCACTAATGAAAAACTGTTTTTT. Translation: CASSLGQADSTNEKLFF.

The chain couples TRBV19 to TRBJ1-5, with 8 bases aligning to TRBD1. This CDR3 is built from 19 residues. CDR1 and CDR2 from the germline V gene are LNHDA and SQIVND (reference sequence). V dropped 4 bases and J dropped 2; count of bases not matched to a gene: 16. The CDR3 sequence: CASSTTVDDRGWGNQPQHF. The CDR3, as DNA: TGTGCCAGTAGTACAACCGTTGACGACAGGGGTTGGGGCAATCAGCCCCAGCATTTT.

Here the CDR3 reads CASSQDWSVASYEQYF. The CDR3 DNA sequence: TGCGCCAGCAGCCAAGACTGGTCAGTAGCTTCCTACGAGCAGTACTTC. The chain recombines TRBV4-3 with TRBJ2-7; D is unresolved. Germline loops: CDR1 LGHNA, CDR2 YSLEER. V lost 0 bases and J 1 base, leaving 13 bases between the germline ends. CDR3 length equals 16 residues.

In DNA form, the CDR3 reads TGTGCCAGCAGCCTGAGGACGGCAAACACTGAAGCTTTCTTT. Translating it yields CASSLRTANTEAFF. This chain uses TRBV7-9 with TRBJ1-1; D is unresolved. Germline CDR1 SEHNR, CDR2 FQNEAQ (reference sequence). V lost 5 bases and J 2 bases, leaving 12 bases between the germline ends. There are 14 residues in the CDR3. The full variable domain, with the rest looked up from reference TRBV7-9 and TRBJ1-1, is DTGVSQNPRHKITKRGQNVTFRCDPISEHNRLYWYRQTLGQGPEFLTYFQNEAQLEKSRLLSDRFSAERPKGSFSTLEIQRTEQGDSAMYLCASSLRTANTEAFFGQGTRLTVV.